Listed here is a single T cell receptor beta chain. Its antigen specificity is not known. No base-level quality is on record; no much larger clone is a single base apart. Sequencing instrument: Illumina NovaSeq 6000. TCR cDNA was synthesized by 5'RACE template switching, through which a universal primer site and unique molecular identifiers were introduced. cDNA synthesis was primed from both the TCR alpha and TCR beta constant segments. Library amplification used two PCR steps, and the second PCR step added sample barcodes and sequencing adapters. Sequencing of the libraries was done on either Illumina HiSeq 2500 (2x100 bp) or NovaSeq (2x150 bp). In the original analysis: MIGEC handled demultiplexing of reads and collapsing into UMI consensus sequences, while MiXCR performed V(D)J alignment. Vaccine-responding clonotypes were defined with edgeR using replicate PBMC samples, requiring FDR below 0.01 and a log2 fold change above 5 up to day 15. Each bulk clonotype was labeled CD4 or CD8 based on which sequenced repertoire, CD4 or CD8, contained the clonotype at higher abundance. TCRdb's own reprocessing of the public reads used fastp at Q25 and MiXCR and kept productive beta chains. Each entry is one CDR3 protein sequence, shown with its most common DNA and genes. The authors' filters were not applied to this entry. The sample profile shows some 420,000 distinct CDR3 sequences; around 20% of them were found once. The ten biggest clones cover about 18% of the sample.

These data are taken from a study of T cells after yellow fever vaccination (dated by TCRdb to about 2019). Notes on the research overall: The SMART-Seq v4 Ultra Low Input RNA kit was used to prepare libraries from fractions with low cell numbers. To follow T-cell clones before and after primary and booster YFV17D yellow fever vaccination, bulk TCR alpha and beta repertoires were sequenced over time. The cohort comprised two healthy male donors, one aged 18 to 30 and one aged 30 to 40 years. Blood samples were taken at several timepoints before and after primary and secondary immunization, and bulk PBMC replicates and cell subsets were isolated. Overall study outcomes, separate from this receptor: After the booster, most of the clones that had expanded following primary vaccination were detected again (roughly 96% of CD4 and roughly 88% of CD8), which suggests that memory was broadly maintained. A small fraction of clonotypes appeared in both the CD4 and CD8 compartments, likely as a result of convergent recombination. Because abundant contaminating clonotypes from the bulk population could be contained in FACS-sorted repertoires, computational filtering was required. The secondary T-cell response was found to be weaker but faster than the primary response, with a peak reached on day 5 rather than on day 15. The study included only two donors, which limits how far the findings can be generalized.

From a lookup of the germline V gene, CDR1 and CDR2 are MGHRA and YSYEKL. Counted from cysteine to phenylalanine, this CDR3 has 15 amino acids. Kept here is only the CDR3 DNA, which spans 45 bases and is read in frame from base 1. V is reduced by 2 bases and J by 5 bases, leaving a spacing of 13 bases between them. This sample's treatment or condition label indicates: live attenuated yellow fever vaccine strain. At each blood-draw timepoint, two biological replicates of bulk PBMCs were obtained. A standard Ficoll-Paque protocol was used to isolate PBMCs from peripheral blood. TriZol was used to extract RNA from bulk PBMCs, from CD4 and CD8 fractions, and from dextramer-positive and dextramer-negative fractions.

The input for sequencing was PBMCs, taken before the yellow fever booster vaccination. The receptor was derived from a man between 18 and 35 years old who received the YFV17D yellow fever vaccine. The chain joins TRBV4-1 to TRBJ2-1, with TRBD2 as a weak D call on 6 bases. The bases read TGCGCCAGCAGCCAATTTTCGGGGGAGGACAATGAGCAGTTCTTC. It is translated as CASSQFSGEDNEQFF.